A selection of T cell receptor beta chains follows, all from one sample in a study of cytomegalovirus exposure and HLA in healthy donors. Method: immunoSEQ multiplex PCR; TCRdb's copy keeps in-frame clones and lacks some. The sample lists about 130,000 clones; approximately 94% were seen once. Sequenced material: PBMCs. These receptors were collected from a man aged 18 to 30 in good health and CMV-seronegative. Each CDR3 is given with its conserved first and last residue. D genes are given only for firm matches. Part of the rows lack a size; the others show once, few, many or a class for expanded clones.

d_call: TRBD1; v_call: TRBV19; j_call: TRBJ1-5; clone_size: .; cdr3_nt: TGTGCCAGTAGTCCCACGGACAGGGGCCATCAGCCCCAGCATTTT; cdr3_aa: CASSPTDRGHQPQHF
d_call: TRBD1; v_call: TRBV11-3; j_call: TRBJ1-2; clone_size: .; cdr3_nt: TGTGCCAGCAGTTTAGGACAGGGTAACTATGGCTACACCTTC; cdr3_aa: CASSLGQGNYGYTF
d_call: .; v_call: TRBV6-6; j_call: TRBJ1-2; clone_size: .; cdr3_nt: TGTGCCAGTAGGAACCGACTAGTAGGCGGCTACACCTTC; cdr3_aa: CASRNRLVGGYTF
d_call: .; v_call: TRBV6-5; j_call: TRBJ1-5; clone_size: .; cdr3_nt: TGTGCCAGCAGCCGGGGGGTGGATCAGCCCCAGCATTTT; cdr3_aa: CASSRGVDQPQHF
d_call: TRBD2; v_call: TRBV28; j_call: TRBJ2-5; clone_size: .; cdr3_nt: TGTGCCAGCAACCCTGCGAGTAGCGGGAGAGAGACCCAGTACTTC; cdr3_aa: CASNPASSGRETQYF
d_call: .; v_call: TRBV28; j_call: TRBJ2-7; clone_size: .; cdr3_nt: TGTGCCAGCAGTTTATCGGGCAGGGGCTACGAGCAGTACTTC; cdr3_aa: CASSLSGRGYEQYF
d_call: .; v_call: TRBV4-3; j_call: TRBJ2-6; clone_size: .; cdr3_nt: TGCGCCAGCAGCCACGGACTAACTGGGGCCAACGTCCTGACTTTC; cdr3_aa: CASSHGLTGANVLTF
d_call: TRBD2; v_call: TRBV6-4; j_call: TRBJ2-7; clone_size: .; cdr3_nt: TGTGCCAGCAGTGAAGAGAGCGGGAGTCTCCTGGGGGAGCAGTACTTC; cdr3_aa: CASSEESGSLLGEQYF
d_call: TRBD2; v_call: TRBV28; j_call: TRBJ2-5; clone_size: once; cdr3_nt: TGTGCCAGCAGTTTTCCTTCGGCTAGCGGGCCTACTCAAGAGACCCAGTACTTC; cdr3_aa: CASSFPSASGPTQETQYF
d_call: .; v_call: TRBV12-5; j_call: TRBJ1-1; clone_size: .; cdr3_nt: TGTGCTAGTGGTTTGGATAGGAACACTGAAGCTTTCTTT; cdr3_aa: CASGLDRNTEAFF
d_call: .; v_call: TRBV15; j_call: TRBJ2-7; clone_size: once; cdr3_nt: TGTGCCACCAGCGGCGGGCTAAGGGTAGCCGAGCAGTACTTC; cdr3_aa: CATSGGLRVAEQYF
d_call: TRBD1; v_call: TRBV6-5; j_call: TRBJ1-1; clone_size: .; cdr3_nt: TGTGCCAGCAGTTACTCCGCCAGGGGGGACACTGAAGCTTTCTTT; cdr3_aa: CASSYSARGDTEAFF
d_call: TRBD2; v_call: TRBV7-2; j_call: TRBJ2-3; clone_size: .; cdr3_nt: TGTGCCAGCAGCTTAGCGGGAGGGGTGGCAGATACGCAGTATTTT; cdr3_aa: CASSLAGGVADTQYF
d_call: TRBD1; v_call: TRBV29-1; j_call: TRBJ2-7; clone_size: .; cdr3_nt: TGCAGCGTTGAATATGGACAGGGGAGCTCCTACGAGCAGTACTTC; cdr3_aa: CSVEYGQGSSYEQYF
d_call: .; v_call: TRBV10-2; j_call: TRBJ1-5; clone_size: .; cdr3_nt: TGCGCCAGCAGTGAGTGGGGACTTAGCAATCAGCCCCAGCATTTT; cdr3_aa: CASSEWGLSNQPQHF
d_call: .; v_call: TRBV2; j_call: TRBJ1-2; clone_size: .; cdr3_nt: TGTGCCAGCAGTGAGACGACAGTAAACTATGGCTACACCTTC; cdr3_aa: CASSETTVNYGYTF
d_call: .; v_call: TRBV18; j_call: TRBJ2-1; clone_size: .; cdr3_nt: TGTGCCAGCTCAGGCGGGACGGGGGACAATGAGCAGTTCTTC; cdr3_aa: CASSGGTGDNEQFF
d_call: .; v_call: TRBV19; j_call: TRBJ2-1; clone_size: .; cdr3_nt: TGTGCCAGTAGCCCGACGGGCTACAATGAGCAGTTCTTC; cdr3_aa: CASSPTGYNEQFF
d_call: .; v_call: TRBV27; j_call: TRBJ1-1; clone_size: .; cdr3_nt: TGTGCCAGCAGTTTAGGGGTCGGAGGGACTGAAGCTTTCTTT; cdr3_aa: CASSLGVGGTEAFF
d_call: TRBD1; v_call: TRBV10-3; j_call: TRBJ1-1; clone_size: once; cdr3_nt: TGTGCCATCACCGGGACAGGGGTCGACACTGAAGCTTTCTTT; cdr3_aa: CAITGTGVDTEAFF
d_call: .; v_call: TRBV7-2; j_call: TRBJ2-5; clone_size: .; cdr3_nt: TGTGCCAGCAGCTTATATCCGAATGGAGGGGCAGAGACCCAGTACTTC; cdr3_aa: CASSLYPNGGAETQYF
d_call: TRBD2; v_call: TRBV4-1; j_call: TRBJ2-1; clone_size: .; cdr3_nt: TGCGCCAGCAGCCAAGTAGCGGGTACCTACAATGAGCAGTTCTTC; cdr3_aa: CASSQVAGTYNEQFF
d_call: .; v_call: TRBV11-2; j_call: TRBJ2-7; clone_size: .; cdr3_nt: TGTGCCAGCAGCTCTATCCGGTCCAAGGGGCCAGCCTACGAGCAGTACTTC; cdr3_aa: CASSSIRSKGPAYEQYF
d_call: TRBD2; v_call: TRBV25-1; j_call: TRBJ2-7; clone_size: .; cdr3_nt: TGTGCCAGCAGTGCCCAAACTGGACTAGCGGGACCCTACGAGCAGTACTTC; cdr3_aa: CASSAQTGLAGPYEQYF
d_call: .; v_call: TRBV4-3; j_call: TRBJ2-7; clone_size: .; cdr3_nt: TGCGCCAGCAGCCAAGGCCTAGCGACATTCTACGAGCAGTACTTC; cdr3_aa: CASSQGLATFYEQYF
d_call: .; v_call: TRBV6-1; j_call: TRBJ2-1; clone_size: .; cdr3_nt: TGTGCCAGCAGCCCTCTGAGGGACAATGAGCAGTTCTTC; cdr3_aa: CASSPLRDNEQFF
d_call: TRBD2; v_call: TRBV7-8; j_call: TRBJ2-3; clone_size: .; cdr3_nt: TGTGCCAGCAGCTTCAGCGGGACCCCGCCAGATACGCAGTATTTT; cdr3_aa: CASSFSGTPPDTQYF
d_call: TRBD2; v_call: TRBV4-2; j_call: TRBJ2-1; clone_size: .; cdr3_nt: TGTGCCAGCAGACTGGGGGCTAGCGGGCGGGAGGTTGAGCAGTTCTTC; cdr3_aa: CASRLGASGREVEQFF